The T cell receptor beta chain under discussion was sequenced for a study of human T cells and chemical hapten exposure. Study information: Across samples, TCR yields varied, mostly owing to small differences in pooled library volumes. The study's findings and limits: High-frequency TCRs, those above 1 in 1000, stayed the same after DPC sensitization.

Each CDR3 protein gets one entry after TCRdb re-called the RACE reads with MiXCR. The table records about 360,000 distinct CDR3 sequences, around 6.9% of them present only once. This clonotype was seen repeatedly, ten times or more. Its antigen remains unidentified. Time point: patch test 1, 2 weeks after DPC sensitization. Stated treatment: therapeutic diphenylcyclopropenone sensitization with weekly scalp DPC. Germline assignment: CDR1 SQVTM and CDR2 ANQGSEA. The CDR3 extends over 10 amino acids. Trimming shortened V by 5 bases and J by 13 bases, and 13 bases separated the two germline ends. The chain links TRBV29-1 to TRBJ2-3, with D perhaps matching TRBD2 (6 bases). This material consisted of whole blood, taken in connection with sensitization to the hapten diphenylcyclopropenone (DPC). The clonotype was recovered from a woman aged 18-30 years with alopecia areata. Some clones in this sample may be carry-over from other donors' samples. The CDR3 DNA sequence: TGCAGCGTTCCGGGACTTCTTGAGTATTTT. Residues: CSVPGLLEYF.